The sequence of this TCR beta chain was determined in a study of blood T cells in healthy people across ages. Using a J-beta primer mix together with a sample-barcoded 5' primer, a second PCR was run for about 7 to 12 cycles. TCRdb passed the 5' RACE reads through MiXCR, listing each CDR3 protein once. The repertoire holds nearly 1 million distinct CDR3 sequences, with roughly half as singletons. This clonotype was counted between two and nine times. Germline values: CDR1 MNHEY, CDR2 SMNVEV (reference sequence). The CDR3 consists of 15 residues. V shed 5 bases, J shed 6 bases, and the junction held 6 bases outside the gene matches.

The chain uses TRBV27 and TRBJ2-1, with 11 nucleotides matching TRBD2. Sequenced input: blood. This sequence was found in a woman aged 55-70 years in good health. The CDR3 nucleotides read TGTGCCAGCAGTGACGGGACTAGCGGAATCAATGAGCAGTTCTTC. This sequence encodes CASSDGTSGINEQFF.